A selection of T cell receptor beta chains follows, all from one sample in a study of glioma-infiltrating T cells after dendritic cell vaccination. Sequenced by immunoSEQ multiplex PCR; TCRdb stores in-frame clones only, minus some. The table includes 85,000 to 100,000 clones, 80% to 90% detected once. The specimen was blood, collected after dendritic cell vaccination. All receptors come from a human donor with glioblastoma. Both conserved end residues are part of each CDR3. The order of the fields is J gene, V gene, CDR3 protein.

TRBJ2-1 TRBV19 CASSPPGLAGGNEQFF
TRBJ2-5 TRBV7-6 CASSSRGLGETQYF
TRBJ1-2 TRBV27 CASSHRESYTF
TRBJ1-2 TRBV25-1 CASSVAGIDHYGYTF
TRBJ2-1 TRBV10-1 CASARGTSWNEQFF
TRBJ2-7 TRBV7-6 CASSLGGGALYEQYF
TRBJ2-2 TRBV2 CASRGSSTGELFF
TRBJ1-1 TRBV28 CASSLTQRNTEAFF
TRBJ2-6 TRBV7-8 CASSLGSAGARSGANVLTF
TRBJ2-5 TRBV7-2 CASSSHGGAWTQYF
TRBJ2-7 TRBV18 CASSRYNDEQYF
TRBJ1-1 TRBV14 CASSHRTGVWTEAFF
TRBJ1-2 TRBV5-6 CASTSLSDGPNYGYTF
. TRBV4-1 CASSHAGLTYEQYF
TRBJ2-5 TRBV7-9 CASSESGTAGGETQYF
TRBJ2-3 TRBV2 CAGSSGSQDTQYF
TRBJ1-2 TRBV5-5 CASSLGQGGHYGYTF
TRBJ1-2 TRBV9 CASSGSTGGLTNYGYTF
TRBJ1-1 TRBV6-5 CASRLQGDTEAFF
TRBJ2-1 TRBV5-4 CASSLSQGLANEQFF
TRBJ2-1 TRBV2 CASSGLRGLHNEQFF
TRBJ2-7 TRBV19 CASSILGTGDGEQYF
TRBJ2-2 TRBV19 CASSSRLAGAGGELFF
TRBJ2-1 TRBV27 CASIGGAKWNEQFF
TRBJ2-2 TRBV7-9 CASSLLTTGVGGELFF
TRBJ2-2 TRBV18 CASSPSGLLNTGELFF
TRBJ2-2 TRBV19 CASSKGLAGGPFTGELFF
TRBJ2-1 TRBV9 CASSMGLAGVNEQFF
TRBJ2-3 TRBV14 CASSQDRPTDTQYF
TRBJ2-1 TRBV10-1 CASSGLAYNEQFF
TRBJ2-3 TRBV2 CASSEVAGGTDTQYF
TRBJ1-6 TRBV6-1 CASRLQGNSPLHF
TRBJ1-5 TRBV27 CASSFYSNQPQHF
TRBJ2-7 TRBV5-6 CASSLGGTEYEQYF
TRBJ2-1 TRBV25-1 CASSKVSGTVEQFF
TRBJ2-1 TRBV4-2 CASTGQAFNEQFF
TRBJ2-1 TRBV15 CATSPPGAYSYNEQFF
TRBJ1-1 TRBV29-1 CSVDASGNTEAFF
TRBJ2-5 TRBV7-9 CASSLGDSGGETQYF
TRBJ2-3 TRBV6-5 CASSFFSGTDTQYF
TRBJ1-6 TRBV27 CASSLDSDNSPLHF
TRBJ1-5 TRBV5-6 CASSLARAKQPQHF
TRBJ2-2 TRBV28 CASSLILAANTGELFF
TRBJ1-1 TRBV7-9 CASSSATGNTEAFF
TRBJ1-2 TRBV13 CASSSPGTF
TRBJ1-2 TRBV10-2 CASSEGGGPNGYTF
TRBJ1-1 TRBV14 CASSQDRGQQLTTEAFF
TRBJ1-2 TRBV6-1 CASNYGTVYGYTF
TRBJ1-4 TRBV6-6 CASRDLRGANEKLFF
TRBJ1-1 TRBV7-9 CASSITRGTEAFF
TRBJ2-3 TRBV5-1 CASSWGEITDTQYF
TRBJ2-2 TRBV18 CASSPAGFSGTGELFF
TRBJ1-1 TRBV19 CASISGPMNTEAFF
TRBJ2-1 TRBV18 CASSSSRENEQFF